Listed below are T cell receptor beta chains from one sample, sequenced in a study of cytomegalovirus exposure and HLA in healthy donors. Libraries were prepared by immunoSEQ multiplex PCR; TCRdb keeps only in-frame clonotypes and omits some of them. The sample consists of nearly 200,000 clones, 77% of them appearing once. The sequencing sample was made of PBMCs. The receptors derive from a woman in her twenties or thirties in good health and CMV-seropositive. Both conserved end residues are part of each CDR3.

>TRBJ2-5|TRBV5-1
CASSLTWRETQYF
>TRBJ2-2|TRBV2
CASSPYFGDRATGELFF
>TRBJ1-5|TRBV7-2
CASSLVARNQPQHF
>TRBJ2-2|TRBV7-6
CASSSSSGRGYGELFF
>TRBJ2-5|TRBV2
CASRTSGAREQYF
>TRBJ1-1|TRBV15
CATSRVGGTEAFF
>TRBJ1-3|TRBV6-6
CASRSTESGGNTIYF
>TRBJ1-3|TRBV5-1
CASSITGNSGNTIYF
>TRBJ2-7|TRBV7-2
CASSLGASVSSYEQYF
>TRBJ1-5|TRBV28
CASIIRQASQPQHF
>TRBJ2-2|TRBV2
CASNVETGELFF
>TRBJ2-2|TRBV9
CASSERGPNTGELFF
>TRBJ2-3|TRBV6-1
CASSREPQAGTQYF
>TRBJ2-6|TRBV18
CASSPSTGATGANVLTF
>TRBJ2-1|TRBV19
CASSIRSGGAYNEQFF
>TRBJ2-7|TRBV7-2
CASSLYSLGSYEQYF
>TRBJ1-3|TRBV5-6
CASSPNYENTIYF
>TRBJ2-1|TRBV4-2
CASSQEGGKGQNEQFF
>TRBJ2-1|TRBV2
CASSVGTSSYNEQFF
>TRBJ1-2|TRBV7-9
CASSLGGLGYTF
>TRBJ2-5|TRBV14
CASSHLRGRGQETQYF
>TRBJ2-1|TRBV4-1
CASSQGYRAGSYNEQFF
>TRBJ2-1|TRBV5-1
CASSLGLASGRARYNEQFF
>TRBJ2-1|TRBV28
CASSAPVRQFF
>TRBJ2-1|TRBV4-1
CASSQGLTEHTYNEQFF
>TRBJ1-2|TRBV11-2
CASSLTGHGYTF
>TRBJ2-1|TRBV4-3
CASSQSGRDNEQFF
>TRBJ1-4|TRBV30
CAWSLDRVGEKLFF
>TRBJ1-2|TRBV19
CASSSPRGRGDYGYTF
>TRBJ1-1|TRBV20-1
CSASRDTEAFF
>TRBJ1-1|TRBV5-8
CASSFMTEAFF
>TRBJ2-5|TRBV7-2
CASSQGLAGGKKYF
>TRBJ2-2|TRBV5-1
CASSTTGGVGELFF
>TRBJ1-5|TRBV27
CASSLSQGANQPQHF
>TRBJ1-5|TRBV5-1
CASSLVGGQQPQHF
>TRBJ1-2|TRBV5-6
CASSLFSSGYTF
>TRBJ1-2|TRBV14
CASSQVQGSGYTF
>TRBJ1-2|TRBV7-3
CASSLTGDRGLGGYTF
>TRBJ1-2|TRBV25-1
CASSWGTGRNGYTF
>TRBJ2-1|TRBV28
CASETRYVEQFF
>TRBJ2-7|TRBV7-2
CASSARLAGRGEQYF
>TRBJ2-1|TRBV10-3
CATSTLGGVGSVDEQFF